These T cell receptor beta chains were read from a single sample in a study of post-analysis software for immune sequencing data. Using its own MiXCR run on the PCR reads, TCRdb lists one record per CDR3 protein. The sample has 350,000 to 450,000 distinct CDR3 sequences, roughly 40% seen once. The specimen was blood. These receptors originate from a girl aged 2-10 years with multiple sclerosis. The conserved cysteine and the conserved F or W are not part of the CDR3 here.

j_gene	v_gene	CDR3aa
TRBJ1-5	TRBV20-1	SALSGGRVQPQH
TRBJ2-3	TRBV20-1	SASGGNTQY
TRBJ2-7	TRBV5-1	ASSLDWQGLREQY
TRBJ2-7	TRBV12-3/TRBV12-4	ASSWDTSYEQY
TRBJ2-5	TRBV7-2	ASKSGRVPQETQY
TRBJ1-4	TRBV29-1	SVADGKSATNEKLF
TRBJ2-2	TRBV20-1	SARQGRTGELF
TRBJ1-1	TRBV28	ASTSYRSGETEAF
TRBJ2-7	TRBV14	ASSERFSHSLPQTYEQY
TRBJ2-1	TRBV3-1	ASSERDRDVRQF
TRBJ2-5	TRBV20-1	SASELADKETQY
TRBJ2-3	TRBV7-2	ASSSAYSTDMQY
TRBJ2-6	TRBV5-1	ASSPEGANVLT
TRBJ1-5	TRBV12-3/TRBV12-4	ATRPGNQPQH
TRBJ2-3	TRBV10-3	AITASGRSRRTDTQY
-	TRBV5-1	ASSWGSYNEQY
TRBJ2-7	TRBV9	ARDRAYEQY
TRBJ1-5	TRBV27	ASSWGTGRNQPQH
TRBJ1-1	TRBV20-1	SARVGRPRVTEAF
TRBJ2-7	TRBV29-1	SVENRQAFVHEQY
TRBJ2-5	TRBV6-1	ASRRGTGSQETQY
TRBJ2-7	TRBV28	ASRGQLTYEQY
TRBJ2-4	TRBV10-3	AISSDLAKNIQY
TRBJ2-3	TRBV5-1	ASSLEAGTGTDTQY
TRBJ2-3	TRBV11-1	ASSLVAGHQSGSGFRLTDTQY
TRBJ2-1	TRBV7-9	ASSLALEETQF
TRBJ2-7	TRBV7-2	ASSPRYRGLYEQY
TRBJ2-3	TRBV7-2	ASSLAWQGRRLAGHTDTQY
TRBJ1-3	TRBV29-1	SVDRADSGNTIY
TRBJ1-1	TRBV29-1	SVVQRTEAF
TRBJ2-7	TRBV12-3/TRBV12-4	ASTMDPIEQY